Following are 18 T cell receptor beta chains from one sample sequenced in a study of Ad26.COV2.S vaccination and SARS-CoV-2 variants. Measured with immunoSEQ multiplex PCR; TCRdb has only the in-frame clones, and not every one. The repertoire has 350,000 to 550,000 clones, about 88% of them found once; the top ten carry around 2.5%. Documented treatment: some 20 received Ad26.COV2.S at low or high dose, single or two shots; about five received placebo; per-sample allocation not given. Material that was analyzed had been drawn on day 63 after the first vaccine or placebo injection. Sequencing used peripheral blood, obtained in a trial of Ad26.COV2.S vaccine versus placebo. The receptors shown here come from a person between 18 and 59 years old who received the Ad26.COV2.S COVID-19 vaccine or a placebo.

This chain links TRBV24-1 with TRBJ2-3, with D possibly matching TRBD1 (5 bases). The CDR3 is 14 residues long. With 3 bases removed from V and 9 bases from J, the gap between germline ends came to 15 bases. Germline V gene data show CDR1 as KGHDR and CDR2 as SFDVKD. CDR3 coding DNA: TGTGCCACCAGTGATCCTGACAGCTCCTGGACGCAGTATTTT. Residues: CATSDPDSSWTQYF.

This clone was recorded once. The chain carries TRBV2 and TRBJ1-4; no reliable D call. V lost 6 bases and J 5 bases, leaving 7 bases between the germline ends. The CDR3 runs to 12 residues. Germline V gives CDR1 SNHLY, CDR2 FYNNEI. The CDR3 region is CASRGSNEKLFF. The DNA for the CDR3 is TGTGCCAGCAGGGGCAGCAATGAAAAACTGTTTTTT.

This chain joins TRBV27 and TRBJ1-6, with 7 bases lining up with TRBD1. The germline V gene encodes CDR1 MNHEY and CDR2 SMNVEV (reference sequence). V was clipped by 5 bases and J by 7 bases; unmatched bases: 8. The CDR3 is 15 residues long. In DNA form, the CDR3 reads TGTGCCAGCAGTCCCGGACAGGTCCGAAATTCACCCCTCCACTTT. Its protein product is CASSPGQVRNSPLHF.

This rearrangement joins TRBV3-1 (or the pseudogene TRBV3-2) to TRBJ2-7, with D perhaps matching TRBD2 (5 bases). The germline V gene encodes CDR1 LGHDT and CDR2 YNNKEL (reference sequence). V lost 6 bases and J lost 4, with 13 bases in between. The CDR3 has 13 amino acids. The CDR3 sequence is CASSYDGGYEQYF. The CDR3 DNA sequence: TGTGCCAGCAGTTACGATGGAGGATACGAGCAGTACTTC.

V and J are TRBV7-8 and TRBJ2-2; 9 bases line up with TRBD1. The CDR3 sequence is 16 residues long. From germline, CDR1 is SGHVS and CDR2 FQNEAQ. Losses at the gene ends were 5 bases for V and 5 bases for J; bases not matched to a gene: 9. DNA for the CDR3: TGTGCCAGCAGCGCAAAAGGGACAGGGAGGACCGGGGAGCTGTTTTTT. This codes for CASSAKGTGRTGELFF.

This chain connects TRBV15 to TRBJ1-5; D unresolved. The CDR3 consists of 13 residues. Trimming shortened V by 0 bases and J by 6 bases, and 6 bases separated the two germline ends. Germline V lookup: CDR1 LNHNV, CDR2 YYDKDF (reference sequence). The CDR3 loop is CATSRERVQPQHF. The CDR3 nucleotides are TGTGCCACCAGCAGAGAGAGGGTTCAGCCCCAGCATTTT.

V usage is TRBV19 and J usage is TRBJ1-2, with unresolved D. The CDR3 length is 15 residues. V was trimmed by 5 bases and J by 4 bases, leaving 17 bases between them. Germline CDR1 is LNHDA and CDR2 is SQIVND (reference sequence). CDR3 nucleotide sequence: TGTGCCAGTAGTGAGATGGGCAGGAGGGTCTATGGCTACACCTTC. Amino acid sequence: CASSEMGRRVYGYTF. Based on the CDR3 plus reference TRBV19 and TRBJ1-2, the full variable domain is DGGITQSPKYLFRKEGQNVTLSCEQNLNHDAMYWYRQDPGQGLRLIYYSQIVNDFQKGDIAEGYSVSREKKESFPLTVTSAQKNPTAFYLCASSEMGRRVYGYTFGSGTRLTVV.

This clone came up a few times. V is TRBV7-6 and J is TRBJ2-1; maybe TRBD1 (6 bases). V lost 2 bases to trimming and J lost 6 bases, with 11 bases between them. Germline loops: CDR1 SGHVS, CDR2 FNYEAQ. This CDR3 has 14 amino acids. The CDR3 nucleotides read TGTGCCAGCAGCTTATGGGGGCTCGGCAATGAGCAGTTCTTC. This encodes CASSLWGLGNEQFF.

The chain couples TRBV2 to TRBJ1-1; D call uncertain. CDR1 and CDR2 (germline): SNHLY, FYNNEI. V lost 6 bases to trimming and J lost 5 bases, with 10 bases between them. The CDR3 loop spans 12 amino acids. CDR3 amino acids: CASRVGQTEAFF. DNA for the CDR3: TGTGCCAGCAGGGTAGGGCAAACTGAAGCTTTCTTT.

Only a few counts were recorded for this clone. This chain links TRBV28 with TRBJ2-7; D assignment may be TRBD1 or TRBD2 (5 bases each). V lost 6 bases and J 5 bases, leaving 17 bases between the germline ends. CDR1 is MDHEN and CDR2 is SYDVKM in the germline V gene. CDR3 length: 14 amino acids. CDR3 sequence: CASRSGTDGDEQYF. CDR3 nucleotide sequence: TGTGCCAGCAGGTCCGGGACCGACGGTGACGAGCAGTACTTC.

CDR3 nucleotide sequence: TGTGCCAGCAGTTACTTCCAGCGGGAGGGCACAGATACGCAGTATTTT. Translating it yields CASSYFQREGTDTQYF. J is TRBJ2-3 and V is TRBV6-2 or TRBV6-3, with TRBD2 matching over 9 bases. The CDR3 is made up of 16 amino acids. Trimming at V came to 1 base and at J to 1 base, leaving 3 bases not matched to a gene. The V gene's germline CDR1 is MNHEY and CDR2 SVGEGT.

J is TRBJ2-3 and V is TRBV7-6, with 13 bases identical to TRBD2. This CDR3 spans 17 amino acids. J lost 4 bases, V lost 4 bases, and 8 bases had no gene match. Germline V CDR1 and CDR2: SGHVS, FNYEAQ. CDR3 amino acids: CASSYRLAGGRSDTQYF. CDR3 DNA sequence: TGTGCCAGCAGCTATCGACTAGCGGGAGGAAGATCAGATACGCAGTATTTT. The full variable domain, its missing parts supplied by reference TRBV7-6 and TRBJ2-3, is GAGVSQSPRYKVTKRGQDVALRCDPISGHVSLYWYRQALGQGPEFLTYFNYEAQQDKSGLPNDRFSAERPEGSISTLTIQRTEQRDSAMYRCASSYRLAGGRSDTQYFGPGTRLTVL.

The chain couples TRBV6-1 to TRBJ1-6; D call uncertain. The CDR3 runs to 13 residues. CDR1 is MNHNS and CDR2 is SASEGT in the germline V gene. Trimming stripped 2 bases from V and 5 bases from J, with 4 bases between. The CDR3 region is CASSENDNSPLHF. The CDR3 region has the DNA TGTGCCAGCAGTGAAAATGATAATTCACCCCTCCACTTT.

The V gene is TRBV28, the J gene TRBJ2-7; D gene ambiguous. The CDR3 spans 12 residues. The germline V gene has CDR1 MDHEN and CDR2 SYDVKM. With 6 bases removed from V and 2 bases from J, the gap between germline ends came to 8 bases. CDR3 residues: CASRGKPYEQYF. The CDR3 bases are TGTGCCAGCAGGGGAAAACCCTACGAGCAGTACTTC.

J is TRBJ2-3 and V is TRBV5-5; TRBD2 is a possible D gene (6 bases). Trimming cost V 4 bases and J 2 bases, with 17 bases left between them. Germline loops: CDR1 SGHKS, CDR2 YYEKEE (reference sequence). This CDR3 region has 16 residues. The CDR3 is CASSPPGLRSTDTQYF. The CDR3 nucleotides are TGTGCCAGCAGCCCACCGGGACTCCGGTCCACAGATACGCAGTATTTT.

The V call is TRBV5-8, the J call TRBJ2-7, with D unresolved. V dropped 0 bases and J dropped 9 bases, with 13 bases sitting between them. This CDR3 spans 13 amino acids. The germline gives CDR1 SGHTS, CDR2 YDEGEE. The CDR3 sequence is CASSLGLGSGQYV. The CDR3 bases are TGTGCCAGCAGCTTGGGGTTGGGGTCGGGGCAGTACGTC.

Only one count was recorded for this clone. V is TRBV29-1 and J is TRBJ1-4; TRBD1 aligns across 9 bases. Trimming took 4 bases from V and 3 from J; bases not matched to a gene: 6. The germline V gene encodes CDR1 SQVTM and CDR2 ANQGSEA. The CDR3 covers 15 residues. The CDR3: CSVGGQGGSNEKLFF. CDR3 DNA sequence: TGCAGCGTTGGGGGACAGGGTGGGTCTAATGAAAAACTGTTTTTT.

The chain recombines TRBV6-1 with TRBJ1-1, with D hard to call. CDR3 size: 14 residues. V was trimmed by 2 bases and J by 3 bases, leaving 10 bases between them. CDR1 is MNHNS and CDR2 is SASEGT in the germline V gene. As DNA, the CDR3 is TGTGCCAGCAGTGAAAGCAGATACTACACTGAAGCTTTCTTT. Residues: CASSESRYYTEAFF.